This T cell receptor (beta chain) was obtained from a study of OX40 agonist ivuxolimab in advanced cancers. Study in general: Those treated in dose escalation had hepatocellular carcinoma, melanoma, renal cell cancer or head and neck cancer. Subjects had a mean age of about 57 years, with a range of 23 to 79; almost 85% were male.

Study-wide results and caveats: At 0.1 to 3.0 mg/kg, clonal expansion of CD4+ and CD8+ blood T cells had occurred by week 6.

TCRdb's copy holds only in-frame clones and misses some; the assay was immunoSEQ multiplex PCR. The sample contains approximately 52,000 clones, roughly 84% of which appear only once. Details on this clone: Its target is not known.

In germline, CDR1 is SGHDN, CDR2 FVKESK. This CDR3 is built from 12 residues. J lost 3 bases, V lost 4 bases, and 0 bases had no gene match. The material was CD4+ or CD8+ T cells sorted from blood, obtained in a trial of the OX40 agonist ivuxolimab. This receptor was obtained from an adult with an advanced solid tumor such as melanoma, head and neck, liver or kidney cancer. The V call is TRBV14, the J call TRBJ2-7; 7 bases are a match to TRBD2. The CDR3 bases are TGTGCCAGCAGCCGGGACTACTACGAGCAGTACTTC. Protein sequence: CASSRDYYEQYF.